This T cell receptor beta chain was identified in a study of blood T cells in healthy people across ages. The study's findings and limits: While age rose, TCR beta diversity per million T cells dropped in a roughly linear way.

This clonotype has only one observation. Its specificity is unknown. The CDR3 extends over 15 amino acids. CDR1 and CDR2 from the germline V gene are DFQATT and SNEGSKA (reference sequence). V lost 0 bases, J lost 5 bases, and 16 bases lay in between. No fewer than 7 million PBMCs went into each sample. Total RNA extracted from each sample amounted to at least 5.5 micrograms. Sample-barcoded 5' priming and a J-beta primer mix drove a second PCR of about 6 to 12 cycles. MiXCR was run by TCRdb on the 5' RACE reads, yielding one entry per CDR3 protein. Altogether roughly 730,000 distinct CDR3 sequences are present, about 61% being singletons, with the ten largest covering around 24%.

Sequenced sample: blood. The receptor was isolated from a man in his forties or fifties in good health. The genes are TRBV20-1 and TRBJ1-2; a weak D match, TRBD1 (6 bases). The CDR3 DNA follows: TGCAGTGCTAGAGACTTTAGGGGAAGGGGGTATGGCTACACCTTC. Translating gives CSARDFRGRGYGYTF.